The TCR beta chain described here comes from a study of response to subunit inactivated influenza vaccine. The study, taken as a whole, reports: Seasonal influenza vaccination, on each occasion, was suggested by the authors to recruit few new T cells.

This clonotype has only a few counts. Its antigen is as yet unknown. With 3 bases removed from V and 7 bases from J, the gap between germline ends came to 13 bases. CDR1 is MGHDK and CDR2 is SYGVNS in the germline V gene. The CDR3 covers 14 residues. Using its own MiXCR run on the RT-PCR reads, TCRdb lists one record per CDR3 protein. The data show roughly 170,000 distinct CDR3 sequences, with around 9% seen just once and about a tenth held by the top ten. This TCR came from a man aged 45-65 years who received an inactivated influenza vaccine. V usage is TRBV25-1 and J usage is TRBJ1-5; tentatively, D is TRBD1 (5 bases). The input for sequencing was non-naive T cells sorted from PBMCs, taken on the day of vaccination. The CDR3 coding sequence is TGTGCCAGCAGTGATCCGGGGGTGAGCCAGCCCCAGCATTTT. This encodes CASSDPGVSQPQHF.